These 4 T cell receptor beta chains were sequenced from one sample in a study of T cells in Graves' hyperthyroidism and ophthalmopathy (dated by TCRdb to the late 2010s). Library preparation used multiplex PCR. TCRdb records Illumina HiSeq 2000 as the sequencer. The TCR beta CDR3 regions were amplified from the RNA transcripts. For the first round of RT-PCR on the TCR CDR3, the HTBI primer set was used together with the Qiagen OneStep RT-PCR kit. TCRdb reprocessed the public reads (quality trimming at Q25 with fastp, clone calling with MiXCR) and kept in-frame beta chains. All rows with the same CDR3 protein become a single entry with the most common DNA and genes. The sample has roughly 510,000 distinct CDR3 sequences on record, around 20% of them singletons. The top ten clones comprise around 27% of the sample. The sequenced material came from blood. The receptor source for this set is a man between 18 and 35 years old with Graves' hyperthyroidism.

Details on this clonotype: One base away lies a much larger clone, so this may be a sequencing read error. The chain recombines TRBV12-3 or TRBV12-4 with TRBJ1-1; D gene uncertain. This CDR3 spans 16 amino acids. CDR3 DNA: TGTGCCGGCAGTTTACCCGAAACGACGGGGAACACTGAAGCTTTCTTT. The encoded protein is CAGSLPETTGNTEAFF.

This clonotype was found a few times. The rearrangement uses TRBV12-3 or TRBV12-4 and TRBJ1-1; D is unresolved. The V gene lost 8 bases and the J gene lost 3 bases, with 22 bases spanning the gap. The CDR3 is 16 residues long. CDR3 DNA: TGTGCCAGCGGCCGTCGGACTCTAGTATTGGACACTGAAGCTTTCTTT. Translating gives CASGRRTLVLDTEAFF.

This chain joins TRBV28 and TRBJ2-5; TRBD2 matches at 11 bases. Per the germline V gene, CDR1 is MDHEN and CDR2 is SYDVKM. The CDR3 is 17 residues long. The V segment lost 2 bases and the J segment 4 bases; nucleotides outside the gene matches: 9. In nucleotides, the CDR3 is TGTGCCAGCAGTTTACCCGCAGGACTAGCGGGCGTAGAGACCCAGTACTTC. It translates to CASSLPAGLAGVETQYF.

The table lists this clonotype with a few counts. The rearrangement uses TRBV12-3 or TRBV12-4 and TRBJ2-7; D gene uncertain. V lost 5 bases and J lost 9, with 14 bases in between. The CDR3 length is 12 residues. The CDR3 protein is CASSLDRIRQYF. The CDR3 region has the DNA TGTGCCAGCAGTCTCGATAGAATAAGGCAGTACTTC.